This TCR beta chain was captured by sequencing in a study of T cell repertoires in cytomegalovirus infection (dated by TCRdb to about 2019). Describing the broader study: Alongside well-studied HLA-B-restricted epitopes, the peptide stimulations were aimed at recently identified HLA-C-restricted CMV epitopes, whose presentation resists viral immunomodulation. Donor HLA type was relevant to the analysis, as public TCR beta signatures indicated carriage of CMV infection together with the matching HLA type.

The research as a whole found: In both this cohort and an independent approximately 400-donor cohort, the cumulative frequency of public TCR beta family members distinguished carriers of CMV infection plus the relevant HLA type. The ex vivo response was dominated by HLA-C-restricted CMV-specific TCR beta clonotypes, and the single most frequent clonotype in two of eight donors was supplied by these HLA-C-restricted clonotypes.

The treatment or condition tag for this specimen amounts to: in vitro stimulation with specific CMV peptide epitopes to enrich CMV-specific T cells. Instrument used: Illumina HiSeq 1500. TCRdb reworked the public reads: Q25 trimming with fastp, MiXCR clone assembly, productive beta chains retained. Rows with a matching CDR3 protein are joined into one entry that keeps the most common DNA and genes. The sample table shows roughly 800,000 distinct CDR3 sequences, and 25% to 35% are seen once. Clones ranked in the top ten supply around 14% of the sample. This clonotype occurred a few times. The antigen this receptor binds is unknown. Base qualities are not provided; no much larger clone lies one nucleotide away. Trimming takes 7 bases off V and 7 bases off J; junction bases not matched to a gene: 7. From its cysteine to its phenylalanine, the CDR3 spans 13 amino acids. Only the CDR3 region is kept as DNA, spanning 39 bases read in frame from base 1.

This clonotype was obtained from a human donor in good health (CMV status not recorded). Some clones in this sample may be carry-over from other donors' samples. The source material was cultured CD8+ T cells from PBMCs, sampled from culture after CMV antigen stimulation. The V and J segments used are TRBV12-3 or TRBV12-4 and TRBJ2-1; 7 of the junction bases match TRBD1. The nucleotides read TGTGCCAGCATCCTCTCACAGGGGAATGAGCAGTTCTTC. It translates as CASILSQGNEQFF.